Below, 25 T cell receptor beta chains from the same sample are listed, as sequenced in a study of vaccination and CD4 T cells after COVID-19. Stated treatment: roughly 10-day PBMC culture with coronavirus spike peptide pools or control peptides (ViraFEST assay). The collection of CD4+ T cells from the unexposed donor took place before the COVID-19 pandemic (2011-2018). For these receptors, no antigen is known. Sequenced with the Oncomine TCR Beta short-read assay was DNA taken from cultured CD4+ T cells. TCRdb recomputed calls from the PCR reads with MiXCR, one row per CDR3 protein. The profile shows some 7,600 distinct CDR3 sequences, 50% of them singletons. The sample comprised CD4+ T cells from blood, cultured in vitro. Receptors originate from a human donor in good health.

This clonotype has only a few counts. V and J are TRBV7-2 and TRBJ1-2, with D uncertain. V was trimmed by 5 bases and J by 0 bases, leaving 13 bases between them. Germline CDR1 reads SGHTA; CDR2 reads FQGNSA. The CDR3 consists of 15 residues. DNA for the CDR3: TGTGCCAGCAGCCCCGTAGGAGGGACTAACTATGGCTACACCTTC. Residues: CASSPVGGTNYGYTF. The full variable domain, completed using reference TRBV7-2 and TRBJ1-2, is GAGVSQSPSNKVTEKGKDVELRCDPISGHTALYWYRQSLGQGLEFLIYFQGNSAPDKSGLPSDRFSAERTGGSVSTLTIQRTQQEDSAVYLCASSPVGGTNYGYTFGSGTRLTVV.

In its sample, this clonotype ranks as large. The chain recombines TRBV6-2 or TRBV6-3 with TRBJ1-1; D is uncertain. Germline V lookup: CDR1 MNHEY, CDR2 SVGEGT. This CDR3 contains 12 residues. Trimming left V 2 bases short and J 11 bases short, with 12 bases between. CDR3 DNA: TGTGCCAGCAGTTACGAGGGCTTAGGGGCTTTCTTT. Translating it yields CASSYEGLGAFF.

This clonotype was recorded only once. The J gene is TRBJ2-2, the V gene TRBV25-1; 12 bases align to TRBD2. CDR3 size: 16 residues. The germline V gene has CDR1 MGHDK and CDR2 SYGVNS. With V trimmed by 4 bases and J by 4 bases, 4 bases remained unmatched. CDR3: CASSGLAGAATGELFF. The CDR3 nucleotides read TGTGCCAGCAGTGGACTAGCGGGAGCGGCCACCGGGGAGCTGTTTTTT.

V is TRBV28 and J is TRBJ2-5, with a possible D match to TRBD2 (5 bases). V shed 3 bases and J shed 5 bases, with 19 bases lying between them. CDR3 length equals 16 residues. Germline V gives CDR1 MDHEN, CDR2 SYDVKM. The CDR3 is CASSFWRWKTGETQYF. For the CDR3, the DNA is TGTGCCAGCAGTTTCTGGAGGTGGAAAACTGGGGAGACCCAGTACTTC.

This clonotype was observed a handful of times. The chain has TRBV24-1 and TRBJ1-5; TRBD1 might be the D (5 bases). V lost 12 bases, J lost 0 bases, and 11 bases lay in between. CDR3 length: 13 amino acids. Germline loops: CDR1 KGHDR, CDR2 SFDVKD. The CDR3 here is CARGGTSNQPQHF. For the CDR3, the DNA is TGTGCCCGGGGAGGGACTAGCAATCAGCCCCAGCATTTT.

The chain links TRBV19 to TRBJ1-5; TRBD1 agrees at 7 bases. Germline V gene sequence: CDR1 LNHDA, CDR2 SQIVND (reference sequence). V was clipped by 5 bases and J by 0 bases; unmatched bases: 13. There are 18 residues in the CDR3. CDR3 region: CASSRSGTAPTSNQPQHF. The CDR3 DNA reads as TGTGCCAGTAGTCGCTCCGGGACAGCCCCAACTAGCAATCAGCCCCAGCATTTT.

A few counts support this clonotype. The V and J genes are TRBV20-1 and TRBJ2-7; TRBD2 agrees at 7 bases. V dropped 3 bases and J dropped 7; count of bases not matched to a gene: 9. Germline CDR1 is DFQATT and CDR2 is SNEGSKA (reference sequence). The length of the CDR3 is 13 residues. This CDR3 reads CSASSGWSGEQYF. CDR3 sequence (DNA): TGCAGTGCTAGTAGCGGGTGGTCGGGGGAGCAGTACTTC.

V gene TRBV4-1 combines with J gene TRBJ1-6; D is uncertain. Germline CDR1 MGHRA, CDR2 YSYEKL. The length of the CDR3 is 13 residues. The germline V and J ends were trimmed by 0 bases and 13 bases, with 10 bases remaining between them. The DNA for the CDR3 is TGCGCCAGCAGCCAAGACAGCCTCTCGCCCCTCCACTTT. Amino acids: CASSQDSLSPLHF.

This clonotype has just a few counts. V gene TRBV7-2 combines with J gene TRBJ1-1; 8 bases align to TRBD1. Germline V gene data show CDR1 as SGHTA and CDR2 as FQGNSA. The CDR3 loop spans 16 amino acids. Unmatched junction bases numbered 8, after V lost 1 base and J lost 4 bases. CDR3 in DNA: TGTGCCAGCAGCTTAGGGATGGGCAGGGGGCCCACTGAAGCTTTCTTT. Translating it yields CASSLGMGRGPTEAFF.

The V call is TRBV6-2 or TRBV6-3, the J call TRBJ2-5; D might be TRBD1 or TRBD2, each matching 6 bases. Germline V gene data show CDR1 as MNHEY and CDR2 as SVGEGT. The CDR3 extends over 15 amino acids. Trimming left V 5 bases short and J 2 bases short, with 15 bases between. CDR3 sequence reads: CASSRLRGQQETQYF. The CDR3 DNA sequence: TGTGCCAGCAGTCGTCTCCGGGGGCAACAAGAGACCCAGTACTTC.

CDR3 in DNA: TGTGCCAGCAGCTTAGAGTGGGGTGAGGAATACGAGCAGTACTTC. It specifies CASSLEWGEEYEQYF. The chain employs TRBV7-2 and TRBJ2-7, with no clear D. Germline V gene lookup returns CDR1 SGHTA and CDR2 FQGNSA. The length of the CDR3 is 15 residues. Trimming cost V 1 base and J 4 bases, with 14 bases left between them. The full variable domain, completed using reference TRBV7-2 and TRBJ2-7, is GAGVSQSPSNKVTEKGKDVELRCDPISGHTALYWYRQSLGQGLEFLIYFQGNSAPDKSGLPSDRFSAERTGGSVSTLTIQRTQQEDSAVYLCASSLEWGEEYEQYFGPGTRLTVT.

The CDR3 protein is CSAKRGLAGGKSTYNEQFF. The DNA for the CDR3 is TGCAGTGCTAAGAGAGGACTAGCGGGAGGTAAAAGTACCTACAATGAGCAGTTCTTC. The chain employs TRBV20-1 and TRBJ2-1; TRBD2 matches 14 bases. Germline assignment: CDR1 DFQATT and CDR2 SNEGSKA (reference sequence). This CDR3 has 19 amino acids. J lost 2 bases, V lost 4 bases, and 13 bases had no gene match.

The gene calls are TRBV10-1 and TRBJ2-2; D might be TRBD1 (6 bases). The germline V and J ends were trimmed by 7 bases and 0 bases, with 21 bases remaining between them. The CDR3 is 18 residues long. The germline V gene has CDR1 WNHNN and CDR2 SYGVQD (reference sequence). The CDR3 loop reads CASTRGHIKFANTGELFF. CDR3 sequence (DNA): TGCGCCAGCACCAGGGGACACATCAAATTCGCGAACACCGGGGAGCTGTTTTTT.

The V call is TRBV7-2, the J call TRBJ2-4, with 10 bases matching TRBD1. V shed 6 bases and J 1 base; nucleotides not matched to a gene: 3. The germline CDR1 and CDR2 sequences are SGHTA and FQGNSA. The CDR3 length is 15 residues. CDR3 in DNA: TGTGCCAGCAGGGACAGGGGGAAGGCCAAAAACATTCAGTACTTC. Its protein product is CASRDRGKAKNIQYF.

This clonotype was observed a few times. J is TRBJ1-1 and V is TRBV20-1; TRBD1 agrees at 7 bases. This CDR3 has 14 residues. Germline V lookup: CDR1 DFQATT, CDR2 SNEGSKA (reference sequence). The J segment lost 5 bases and the V segment lost 5 bases, leaving 11 bases of the junction unmatched. In DNA form, the CDR3 reads TGCAGTGCTGTATCTAACAGGGGAGGGACTGAAGCTTTCTTT. Its protein is CSAVSNRGGTEAFF.

V and J are TRBV10-2 and TRBJ1-2; D may be TRBD1 (5 bases). V lost 6 bases, J lost 5 bases, and 10 bases lay in between. Per germline, CDR1 WSHSY and CDR2 SAAADI. The CDR3 is made up of 12 amino acids. CDR3 sequence: CASRADRYGYTF. The CDR3 DNA sequence: TGCGCCAGCAGGGCAGACAGATATGGCTACACCTTC.

The chain joins TRBV7-6 to TRBJ1-1; D unresolved. The CDR3 runs to 14 residues. Germline V gene sequence: CDR1 SGHVS, CDR2 FNYEAQ. V was cut by 3 bases and J by 1 base, with 9 bases left in between. The CDR3, as DNA: TGTGCCAGCAGCTTGGGGAGGGCGAACACTGAAGCTTTCTTT. It is translated as CASSLGRANTEAFF. Full variable domain (rest looked up from reference TRBV7-6 and TRBJ1-1): GAGVSQSPRYKVTKRGQDVALRCDPISGHVSLYWYRQALGQGPEFLTYFNYEAQQDKSGLPNDRFSAERPEGSISTLTIQRTEQRDSAMYRCASSLGRANTEAFFGQGTRLTVV.

The table lists this clonotype with a few counts. J is TRBJ1-1 and V is TRBV7-6; D unresolved. From germline, CDR1 is SGHVS and CDR2 FNYEAQ. V lost 3 bases and J lost 1, with 9 bases in between. The CDR3 spans 14 residues. CDR3 nucleotides: TGTGCCAGCAGCTTCAGCGTGGGGAACACTGAAGCTTTCTTT. Protein: CASSFSVGNTEAFF.

The table lists this clonotype with a few counts. The chain links TRBV5-5 to TRBJ1-2; D gene uncertain. The V gene lost 0 bases and the J gene lost 1 base, with 4 bases spanning the gap. Germline lookup yields CDR1 SGHKS and CDR2 YYEKEE (reference sequence). The CDR3 consists of 13 residues. The CDR3 here is CASSLAGNYGYTF. The CDR3 bases are TGTGCCAGCAGCTTGGCCGGTAACTATGGCTACACCTTC. The complete variable domain, with remaining parts taken from reference TRBV5-5 and TRBJ1-2, reads DAGVTQSPTHLIKTRGQQVTLRCSPISGHKSVSWYQQVLGQGPQFIFQYYEKEERGRGNFPDRFSARQFPNYSSELNVNALLLGDSALYLCASSLAGNYGYTFGSGTRLTVV.

The V gene is TRBV12-3 or TRBV12-4, the J gene TRBJ2-7, with 9 bases identical to TRBD1. V lost 2 bases to trimming and J lost 3 bases; unmatched junction nucleotides: 5. The CDR3 is 15 amino acids. The chain's CDR3 is CASSLLGQGIYEQYF. In DNA, the CDR3 is TGTGCCAGCAGTTTATTGGGACAGGGTATCTACGAGCAGTACTTC.

The J gene is TRBJ2-1, the V gene TRBV25-1; no definite D call. This CDR3 has 15 residues. In germline, CDR1 is MGHDK, CDR2 SYGVNS. V was trimmed by 2 bases and J by 3 bases, leaving 11 bases between them. This CDR3 reads CASSEGRLSYNEQFF. For the CDR3, the DNA is TGTGCCAGCAGTGAAGGCCGGCTGAGCTACAATGAGCAGTTCTTC.

This clonotype was observed once. The chain has TRBV5-5 and TRBJ1-1; no reliable D call. Germline V gene lookup returns CDR1 SGHKS and CDR2 YYEKEE (reference sequence). The CDR3 extends over 16 amino acids. The V end was cut by 0 bases, the J end by 1 base, with 13 bases between. The CDR3 region is CASSLVGSRRNTEAFF. CDR3 coding DNA: TGTGCCAGCAGCTTGGTAGGCAGCCGAAGGAACACTGAAGCTTTCTTT. Full variable domain (rest looked up from reference TRBV5-5 and TRBJ1-1): DAGVTQSPTHLIKTRGQQVTLRCSPISGHKSVSWYQQVLGQGPQFIFQYYEKEERGRGNFPDRFSARQFPNYSSELNVNALLLGDSALYLCASSLVGSRRNTEAFFGQGTRLTVV.

There are a few counts of this clonotype. The rearrangement joins TRBV6-2 or TRBV6-3 to TRBJ1-1, with 10 bases aligning to TRBD1. This CDR3 is 16 amino acids long. Germline values: CDR1 MNHEY, CDR2 SVGEGT. J gave up 1 base and V 6 bases, and 8 bases lay outside the gene matches. In nucleotides, the CDR3 is TGTGCCAGCAGGTTCCGGGACAGGGGAAAGAACACTGAAGCTTTCTTT. Its translation: CASRFRDRGKNTEAFF.

The chain uses TRBV19 and TRBJ1-1, with TRBD1 identical over 8 bases. J gave up 4 bases and V 6 bases, and 13 bases lay outside the gene matches. CDR3 length: 16 amino acids. Germline V CDR1 and CDR2: LNHDA, SQIVND (reference sequence). The CDR3 protein is CASSKDRVRIGTEAFF. The CDR3 DNA reads as TGTGCCAGTAGCAAGGACAGGGTTAGAATTGGCACTGAAGCTTTCTTT.

This clonotype was seen only a few times. CDR3 DNA: TGTGCCAGCAGCTTAAGGGGGAACACTGAAGCTTTCTTT. Its protein is CASSLRGNTEAFF. J is TRBJ1-1 and V is TRBV7-9; weak D call: TRBD1 (5 bases). The germline V gene has CDR1 SEHNR and CDR2 FQNEAQ (reference sequence). The CDR3 has 13 residues. Trimming cost V 2 bases and J 1 base, with 5 bases left between them. Based on the CDR3 plus reference TRBV7-9 and TRBJ1-1, the full variable domain is DTGVSQNPRHKITKRGQNVTFRCDPISEHNRLYWYRQTLGQGPEFLTYFQNEAQLEKSRLLSDRFSAERPKGSFSTLEIQRTEQGDSAMYLCASSLRGNTEAFFGQGTRLTVV.